This T cell receptor beta chain was retrieved from a study of blood T cell repertoires in COVID-19. About the research overall: The United States, Italy and Spain provided the acute and convalescent COVID-19 samples. From T cells, B-cell-depleted T cells, or PBMCs came the material, which was cDNA or gDNA.

Only in-frame clones appear in the TCRdb table, and some are missing; sequencing was by immunoSEQ multiplex PCR. Here the sample spans a few hundred thousand clones, approximately 90% being singletons. The CDR3 runs 15 residues. Trimming cost V 4 bases and J 4 bases, with 16 bases left between them. CDR1 is SGHNT, CDR2 YYREEE, per germline (reference sequence). The chain is built from TRBV5-4 and TRBJ2-3, with D possibly being TRBD1 (6 bases). The sequenced sample was peripheral blood. This sequence was found in a woman aged 25-40 years with COVID-19, enrolled during active disease. Here the CDR3 DNA reads TGTGCCAGCAGCCCGGAACAGGGATTGGCAGATACGCAGTATTTT. As protein: CASSPEQGLADTQYF.